This TCR beta chain is from a study of breast tumors, draining lymph nodes, adjacent tissues (dated by TCRdb to about 2016). Background for the entire study: Breast cancer patients provided tumor, adjacent nontumor tissue and axillary lymph nodes, and the study compared the TCR beta repertoires across these three sources. In human breast cancer, the study set out to assess how tumor, surrounding tissue and draining lymph node repertoires relate to one another and whether T cells might be exchanged between them. What the research found in general, with its limitations: Tumor T-cell repertoires showed less diversity than lymph node repertoires and more diversity than nontumor tissue repertoires, and tumor T-cell repertoires showed preferential V and J gene usage. In luminal-like breast cancer, tumor and nontumor tissue repertoires resembled each other significantly more than in basal-like breast cancer. The study presented the conclusion that tumor T cells originate in lymph nodes as consistent with a hypothesis, not as something directly demonstrated. The data were judged consistent with most tumor T cells deriving from the lymph node and then expanding within tumor tissue.

TCRdb names Illumina HiSeq 2000 as the instrument used. Multiplex PCR amplification was used to build the TCR beta chain libraries. High-throughput sequencing was used to analyze the amplified TCR beta chain products. TCRdb's own reprocessing of the public reads used fastp at Q25 and MiXCR and kept productive beta chains. Every CDR3 protein is listed once, alongside the most common genes and DNA of its rows. Here the sample has about 140,000 distinct CDR3 sequences; approximately 29% occur a single time. The ten largest account for roughly 2.2% of the sample. This clonotype occurred many times. Its cognate antigen has yet to be identified. No base qualities exist here, and no much larger clone lies one base off it. Lymph node samples were obtained from the axillary draining lymph nodes of breast cancer patients. Input material: axillary lymph node tissue. The sequence came from a female donor with breast cancer. Some clones in this sample may be carry-over from other donors' samples.

CDR3 loop: CASSPILAGGYTDTQYF. The DNA is as follows: TGTGCCAGCAGTCCCATCCTAGCGGGGGGTTACACAGATACGCAGTATTTT. The V and J segments used are TRBV3-1 and TRBJ2-3, and 11 bases in between align with TRBD2. CDR1 and CDR2, per the germline V gene (reference sequence), are LGHDT and YNNKEL. After removal of 6 bases from V and 2 bases from J, the junction retains 10 bases not matched to a gene. The CDR3 has 17 amino acids, counting the end cysteine and phenylalanine. The only DNA kept is the CDR3, 51 bases in frame from the first base.